This T cell receptor (beta chain) was sequenced during a study of blood T cell repertoires in COVID-19. At the level of the study: Donors in the United States, Italy and Spain gave samples during acute or convalescent COVID-19. PBMCs, B-cell-depleted T cells, or T cells were the source of the cDNA or gDNA that made up the material.

As originally analysed: The assay estimated nucleated cells by amplifying reference gene primers. The table came from immunoSEQ multiplex PCR; TCRdb's copy has only in-frame clones and leaves some out. The DNA was the basis for D and trimming; V, J and clone size are from that table. The profile shows more than 85,000 clones, around four fifths of them singletons. The CDR3 is made up of 17 amino acids. V trimming: 4 bases; J trimming: 0 bases; junction bases outside the gene matches: 11. Germline CDR1 and CDR2: SGHNT and YYREEE (reference sequence). Input material: peripheral blood. The TCR comes from a man between 60 and 75 years old with active or convalescent COVID-19. The chain uses TRBV5-4 and TRBJ1-2; 8 bases fit TRBD1. The CDR3 sequence is CASSMGQGAGANYGYTF. As DNA, the CDR3 is TGTGCCAGCAGCATGGGGCAGGGGGCCGGAGCTAACTATGGCTACACCTTC.